A selection of T cell receptor beta chains follows, all from one sample in a study of tumor-infiltrating lymphocytes in localized non-small cell lung cancer. Assay used: immunoSEQ multiplex PCR; TCRdb lists only in-frame clones, some missing. The repertoire holds just under 6,000 clones, with approximately 72% as singletons. The sequenced material came from uninvolved lung tissue not adjacent to the tumor. The receptor source for this set is a human donor with non-small cell lung cancer. CDR3s include the opening cysteine and the closing phenylalanine or tryptophan. D genes are given only for firm matches. Clone size is not always given. Where it is, it says once, few, many or a class for expanded clones.

TGTGCCAGCAGCTTAACGGGAGGGTCGGGGGAGCAGTTCTTC	CASSLTGGSGEQFF	TRBV7-3	TRBJ2-1	-	TRBD2
TGTGCCTGGAAAACCGACAGGATGAACACTGAAGCTTTCTTT	CAWKTDRMNTEAFF	TRBV30	TRBJ1-1	-	-
TGTGCCAGCAGCTTCGGGACAGACTACAATGAGCAGTTCTTC	CASSFGTDYNEQFF	TRBV7-8	TRBJ2-1	medium-sized	TRBD1
TGTGCCAGCAGCGTATTGGGCGGGGCCTCCTACGAGCAGTACTTC	CASSVLGGASYEQYF	TRBV9	TRBJ2-7	-	-
TGTGCCAGCAGCTTAGACGGGTCAGGGACTGAAGCTTTCTTT	CASSLDGSGTEAFF	TRBV7-2	TRBJ1-1	few	-
TGTGCCAGCAGCTTTTTGTCCACCGGGGAGCTGTTTTTT	CASSFLSTGELFF	TRBV11-3	TRBJ2-2	few	-
TGCGCCAGCAGCCAAGAGGGACTAGCGGGAGGGAGAGCCAAAAACATTCAGTACTTC	CASSQEGLAGGRAKNIQYF	TRBV4-1	TRBJ2-4	once	TRBD2
TGTGCCAGCAGCTTTGGACAGGCGGAAACCTACGAGCAGTACTTC	CASSFGQAETYEQYF	TRBV7-6	TRBJ2-7	-	TRBD1
TGTGCCAGCAGTGAAGGGGACAGTAGTCAGCCCCAGCATTTT	CASSEGDSSQPQHF	TRBV6-1	TRBJ1-5	-	TRBD1
TGTGCCAGCAGCTTCCTCTCCAGGCTTGGTGGCTACACCTTC	CASSFLSRLGGYTF	TRBV13	TRBJ1-2	-	-
TGTGCCAGCAGCTTAGACCAGGCTTCGAGCTCCTACGAGCAGTACTTC	CASSLDQASSSYEQYF	TRBV7-9	TRBJ2-7	-	-
TGTGCCAGCAGCCCTACGGGGGGCACAGATACGCAGTATTTT	CASSPTGGTDTQYF	TRBV14	TRBJ2-3	few	-
TGTGCCAGCAGCGTAGGACTCAACAACTACAATGAGCAGTTCTTC	CASSVGLNNYNEQFF	TRBV9	TRBJ2-1	-	-
TGTGCCAGCGCGGGACCCCCCAAGTCCGGGGAGCTGTTTTTT	CASAGPPKSGELFF	TRBV13	TRBJ2-2	few	-
TGTGCCAGCATGGGACTAGCGGGAGTTAGGCCCGGGGAGCTGTTTTTT	CASMGLAGVRPGELFF	TRBV27	TRBJ2-2	-	TRBD2
TGCAGCTGCAAACCTAGCGGGACGTCACCCAATGAGCAGTTCTTC	CSCKPSGTSPNEQFF	TRBV29-1	TRBJ2-1	once	TRBD2
TGTGCCAGCAGCTTAGATACCTCCTACGAGCAGTACTTC	CASSLDTSYEQYF	TRBV11-2	TRBJ2-7	-	-
TGTGCCAGCAGCCTTACAGGGCAGCCCCAGCATTTT	CASSLTGQPQHF	TRBV6-1	TRBJ1-5	-	-
TGTGCCTGGAGTGTAGAAGGTAGCGGGCCCCAGCAGTTCTTC	CAWSVEGSGPQQFF	TRBV30	TRBJ2-1	-	TRBD2
TGTGCCAGAAGCGAGGGACCGAGTTATCAGCCCCAGCATTTT	CARSEGPSYQPQHF	TRBV5-3	TRBJ1-5	once	-
TGCGCCAGCAGCCAAGATTCAGCGGGAGGACGGGTATACGGCAATGAGCAGTTCTTC	CASSQDSAGGRVYGNEQFF	TRBV4-1	TRBJ2-1	-	TRBD2
TGCAGCGTCCGTCGGGAGGTCTATGGCTACACCTTC	CSVRREVYGYTF	TRBV29-1	TRBJ1-2	few	-
TGTGCCAGCAGTTTGTGGGGCCCGAATTTGAACACTGAAGCTTTCTTT	CASSLWGPNLNTEAFF	TRBV28	TRBJ1-1	medium-sized	-
TGTGCCACACGGGAGACCACAGATACGCAGTATTTT	CATRETTDTQYF	TRBV10-3	TRBJ2-3	-	-
TGTGCCAGTTCCGCAGGGGCGAACTATGGCTACACCTTC	CASSAGANYGYTF	TRBV6-1	TRBJ1-2	-	-
TGCGCCAGCAGCCAAGTCTGGGCAGATACGCAGTATTTT	CASSQVWADTQYF	TRBV4-3	TRBJ2-3	-	-
TGTGCCAGCAGCCAAGATCCTGGCGGAGCCGCTTCGGGCTACACCTTC	CASSQDPGGAASGYTF	TRBV14	TRBJ1-2	once	-
TGCGCCAGCAGCCATGGGGGCCCAGATACGCAGTATTTT	CASSHGGPDTQYF	TRBV4-3	TRBJ2-3	-	-
TGCGCCAGCAGCCCCTCAGGGGGCGGGGAGACCCAGTACTTC	CASSPSGGGETQYF	TRBV4-3	TRBJ2-5	-	TRBD1
TGTGCCAGCAGAGACAGAGGACTAGAGGGAGAGCAGTACTTC	CASRDRGLEGEQYF	TRBV2	TRBJ2-7	-	TRBD2
TGTGCCAGCAGTTTAGGCGGAGCTAGCTCCTACGAGCAGTACTTC	CASSLGGASSYEQYF	TRBV27	TRBJ2-7	-	-
TGCAGCGTCGGACGGGACTGGGGCCCAGATACGCAGTATTTT	CSVGRDWGPDTQYF	TRBV29-1	TRBJ2-3	-	-
TGTGCCAGCAGCTTATTAGAGTACGAGCAGTACTTC	CASSLLEYEQYF	TRBV7-2	TRBJ2-7	-	-
TGTGCCAGCAGTTATTTTCCGCGTCAAGCCACTGAAGCTTTCTTT	CASSYFPRQATEAFF	TRBV6-5	TRBJ1-1	-	-
TGTGCCAGCAGCTTGGATGCAGGGACTTATAATCAGCCCCAGCATTTT	CASSLDAGTYNQPQHF	TRBV5-8	TRBJ1-5	once	-
TGTGCCAGCAGCGCCGGCTTGAACCAAGAGACCCAGTACTTC	CASSAGLNQETQYF	TRBV9	TRBJ2-5	-	-
TGTGCCTGGGCAGGAGCCCCTAATGAAAAACTGTTTTTT	CAWAGAPNEKLFF	TRBV30	TRBJ1-4	few	-
TGTGCCAGCAGCTACTGGGGGCCTCAAGAGACCCAGTACTTC	CASSYWGPQETQYF	TRBV7-6	TRBJ2-5	-	-
TGTGCCAGCAGCTTAGCGGAGACCTATGGCTACACCTTC	CASSLAETYGYTF	TRBV7-2	TRBJ1-2	few	-
TGTGCCAGCAGCTTGGAGTCATTCGGGGACCAAGAGACCCAGTACTTC	CASSLESFGDQETQYF	TRBV5-5	TRBJ2-5	-	-